This TCR beta chain stems from a study of high-grade serous ovarian cancer treatment subgroups. Notes on the study in general: Repertoire similarity ranged roughly 0.1 to 0.79 between tumors of one patient. TCR relatedness rose with neoantigen level and trended with mutation load. Only CDR3 was analyzed; CDR1 and CDR2 were not.

Tumor tissue was taken before any definitive surgery or chemotherapy was given. The V gene end was trimmed by 4 bases and the J gene end by 3 bases; junction bases not matched to a gene: 6. Looked up from germline, CDR1 is SGHRS and CDR2 is YFSETQ. The length of the CDR3 is 15 residues. TCRdb keeps only in-frame clones here, not all; method: immunoSEQ multiplex PCR. The profile shows 7,000 or so clones, 79% of them singletons. With respect to this clone: The antigen is not known.

What was sequenced was tumor tissue. The V gene is TRBV5-1, the J gene TRBJ2-3; 9 nucleotides match TRBD1. The clonotype originates from a human donor with high-grade serous ovarian cancer. The CDR3 loop reads CASSTMGQGTDTQYF. The CDR3 coding sequence is TGCGCCAGCAGCACTATGGGACAGGGTACAGATACGCAGTATTTT. Drawing the rest from reference TRBV5-1 and TRBJ2-3, the complete variable domain is KAGVTQTPRYLIKTRGQQVTLSCSPISGHRSVSWYQQTPGQGLQFLFEYFSETQRNKGNFPGRFSGRQFSNSRSEMNVSTLELGDSALYLCASSTMGQGTDTQYFGPGTRLTVL.